This entry is about one T cell receptor (beta chain). This entry comes from a study of control samples from healthy donors and cancer patients. The CDR3 runs to 12 residues. CDR1 and CDR2 from the germline V gene are SQVTM and ANQGSEA. V was pared by 4 bases and J by 12 bases, with 15 bases between. Clones were sequenced by immunoSEQ multiplex PCR, and TCRdb holds only the in-frame ones, with some missing. This table has 95,000 to 150,000 clones, around 90% appearing once. The receptor was derived from a man aged 35 to 55 in good health. Sample: blood. The chain has TRBV29-1 and TRBJ1-4; D uncertain. The CDR3 region is CSVARQKGELFF. In nucleotides, the CDR3 is TGCAGCGTTGCCAGGCAAAAGGGTGAACTGTTTTTT. Combining the CDR3 with reference TRBV29-1 and TRBJ1-4 gives the whole variable domain SAVISQKPSRDICQRGTSLTIQCQVDSQVTMMFWYRQQPGQSLTLIATANQGSEATYESGFVIDKFPISRPNLTFSTLTVSNMSPEDSSIYLCSVARQKGELFFGSGTQLSVL.